This T cell receptor (beta chain) was sequenced in a study of Tregs in tolerant kidney transplant recipients. Overall study context: The nonmyeloablative bone marrow transplants came from related graft donors, with transient mixed chimerism. Study-wide results and limits: For some patients, primers changed over time, blocking nucleotide-level comparison.

TCRdb's table, derived via immunoSEQ multiplex PCR, lists solely in-frame clones and lacks some. Reported are about 48,000 clones; the ten largest clones contain 0.85%. Unstimulated regulatory T cells (CD4+CD25+CD127-), CD4+CD25- non-regulatory cells, CD4 and CD8 cells were FACS-sorted from thawed PBMCs. Comments on this clone: The antigen is unknown. The CDR3 end is not reached by the read, which stops 3 residues before it; the germline J gene fills it in.

This CDR3 spans 12 amino acids. The V gene's germline CDR1 is LNHDA and CDR2 SQIVND (reference sequence). The V gene lost 4 bases and the J gene lost 6 bases, with 8 bases spanning the gap. The sequencing here drew on CD4+ T cells from blood, taken before the transplant. V gene TRBV19 combines with J gene TRBJ2-3; tentative D call: TRBD2 (5 bases). This clonotype was sampled from a human donor who received a combined kidney and bone marrow transplant. The part of the CDR3 DNA that was read is TGTGCCAGTAGTAATACGGGGGATACG. Translating gives CASSNTGDT. The full CDR3 reads CASSNTGDTQYF.